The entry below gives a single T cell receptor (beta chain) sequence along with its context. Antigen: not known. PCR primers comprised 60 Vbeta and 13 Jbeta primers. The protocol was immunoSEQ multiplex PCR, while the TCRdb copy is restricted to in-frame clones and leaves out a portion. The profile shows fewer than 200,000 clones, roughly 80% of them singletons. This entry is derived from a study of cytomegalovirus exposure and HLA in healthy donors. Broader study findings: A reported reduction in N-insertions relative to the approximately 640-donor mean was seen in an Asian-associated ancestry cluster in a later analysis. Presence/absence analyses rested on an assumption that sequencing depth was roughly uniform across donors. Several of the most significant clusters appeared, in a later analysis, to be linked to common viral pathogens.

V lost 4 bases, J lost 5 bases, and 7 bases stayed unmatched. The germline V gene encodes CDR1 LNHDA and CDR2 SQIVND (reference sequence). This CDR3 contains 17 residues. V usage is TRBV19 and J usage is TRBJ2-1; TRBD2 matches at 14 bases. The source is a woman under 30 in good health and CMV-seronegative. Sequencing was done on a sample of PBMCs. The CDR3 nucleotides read TGTGCCAGTAGTACGGGACTAGCGGGAGTTCGCGACAATGAGCAGTTCTTC. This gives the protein CASSTGLAGVRDNEQFF.